The sequence of this T cell receptor beta chain was determined in a study of Ad26.COV2.S vaccination and SARS-CoV-2 variants. Study-level points and caveats: In vaccinated individuals, spike-specific CD8+ and CD4+ T cell responses reportedly displayed substantial breadth. Using TCR breadth and depth analyses may have led to underestimated total T cell responses.

With respect to this clone: The antigen is undetermined.

This CDR3 has 13 amino acids. Trimming shortened V by 0 bases and J by 8 bases, and 13 bases separated the two germline ends. CDR1 and CDR2 from the germline V gene are GTSNPN and SVGIG (reference sequence). The protocol was immunoSEQ multiplex PCR, while the TCRdb copy is restricted to in-frame clones and leaves out a portion. Altogether a few hundred thousand clones are present, roughly 87% being singletons, with the ten largest covering around 3.7%. Documented treatment: some 19 received Ad26.COV2.S at low or high dose, single or two shots; roughly five received placebo; per-sample allocation not given. The investigators took samples on day 63 after the first vaccine or placebo injection. A Boston adult aged 18-55 years was the donor.

The specimen was peripheral blood, collected in a trial of Ad26.COV2.S vaccine versus placebo. The sequence derives from a person aged 18-60 years who received the Ad26.COV2.S COVID-19 vaccine or a placebo. The genes are TRBV30 and TRBJ1-2; no clear D gene. CDR3: CAWSVQGLGGYTF. The CDR3, as DNA: TGTGCCTGGAGTGTACAAGGGCTAGGCGGCTACACCTTC.